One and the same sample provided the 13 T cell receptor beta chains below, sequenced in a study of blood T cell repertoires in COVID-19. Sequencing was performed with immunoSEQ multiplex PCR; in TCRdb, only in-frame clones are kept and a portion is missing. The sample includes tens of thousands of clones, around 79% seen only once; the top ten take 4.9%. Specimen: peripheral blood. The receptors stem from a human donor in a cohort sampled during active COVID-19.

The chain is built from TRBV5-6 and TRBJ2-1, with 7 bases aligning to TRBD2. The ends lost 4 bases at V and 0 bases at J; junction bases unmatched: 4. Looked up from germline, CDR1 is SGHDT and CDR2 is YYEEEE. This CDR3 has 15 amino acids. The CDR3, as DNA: TGTGCCAGCAGCCTAGCGGCTAGCTCCTACAATGAGCAGTTCTTC. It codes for CASSLAASSYNEQFF. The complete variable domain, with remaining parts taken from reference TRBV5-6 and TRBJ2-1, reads DAGVTQSPTHLIKTRGQQVTLRCSPKSGHDTVSWYQQALGQGPQFIFQYYEEEERQRGNFPDRFSGHQFPNYSSELNVNALLLGDSALYLCASSLAASSYNEQFFGPGTRLTVL.

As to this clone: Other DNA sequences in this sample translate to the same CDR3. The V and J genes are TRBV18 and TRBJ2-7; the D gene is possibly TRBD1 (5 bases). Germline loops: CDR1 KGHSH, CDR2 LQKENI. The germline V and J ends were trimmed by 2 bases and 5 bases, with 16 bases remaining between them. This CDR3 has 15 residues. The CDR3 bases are TGTGCCAGCTCACCATTGGGCCAGGGTAGGGACGAGCAGTACTTC. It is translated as CASSPLGQGRDEQYF.

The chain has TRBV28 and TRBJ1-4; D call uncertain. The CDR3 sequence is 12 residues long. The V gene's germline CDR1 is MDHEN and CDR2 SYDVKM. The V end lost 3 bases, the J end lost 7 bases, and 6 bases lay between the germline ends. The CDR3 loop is CASSFVREKLFF. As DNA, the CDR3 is TGTGCCAGCAGTTTCGTCCGTGAAAAACTGTTTTTT. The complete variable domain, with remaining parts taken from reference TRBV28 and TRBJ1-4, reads DVKVTQSSRYLVKRTGEKVFLECVQDMDHENMFWYRQDPGLGLRLIYFSYDVKMKEKGDIPEGYSVSREKKERFSLILESASTNQTSMYLCASSFVREKLFFGSGTQLSVL.

CDR3 residues: CASSETGGSAEQFF. CDR3 DNA: TGTGCCAGCAGTGAGACGGGAGGGTCGGCTGAGCAGTTCTTC. The chain couples TRBV6-2 or TRBV6-3 to TRBJ2-1; 8 nucleotides line up with TRBD2. Unmatched junction bases numbered 9, after V lost 5 bases and J lost 9 bases. There are 14 residues in the CDR3. Per the germline V gene, CDR1 is MNHEY and CDR2 is SVGEGT.

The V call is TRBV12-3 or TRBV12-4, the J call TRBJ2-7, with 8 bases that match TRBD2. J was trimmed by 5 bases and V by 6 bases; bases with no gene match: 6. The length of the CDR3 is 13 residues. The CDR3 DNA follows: TGTGCCAGCAGACCCGGACTAGCAGACGAGCAGTACTTC. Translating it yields CASRPGLADEQYF.

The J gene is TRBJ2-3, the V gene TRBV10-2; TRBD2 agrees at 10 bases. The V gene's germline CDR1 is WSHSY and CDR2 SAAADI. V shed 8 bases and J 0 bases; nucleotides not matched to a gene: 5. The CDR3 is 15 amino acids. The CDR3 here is CASDTSGTSTDTQYF. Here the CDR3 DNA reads TGCGCCAGCGACACTAGCGGGACTAGCACAGATACGCAGTATTTT.

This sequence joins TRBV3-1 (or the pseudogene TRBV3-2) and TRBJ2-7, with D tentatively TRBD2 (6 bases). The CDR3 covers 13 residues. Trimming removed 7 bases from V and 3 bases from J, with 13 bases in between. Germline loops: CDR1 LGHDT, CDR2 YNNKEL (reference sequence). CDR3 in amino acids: CASTPQTSYEQYF. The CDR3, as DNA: TGTGCCAGCACACCGCAGACTAGCTACGAGCAGTACTTC.

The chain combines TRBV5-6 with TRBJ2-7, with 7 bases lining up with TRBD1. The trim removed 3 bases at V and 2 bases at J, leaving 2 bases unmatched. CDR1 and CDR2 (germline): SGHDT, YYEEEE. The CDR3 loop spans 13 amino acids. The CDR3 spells CASSWGQTYEQYF. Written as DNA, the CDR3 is TGTGCCAGCAGCTGGGGACAGACCTACGAGCAGTACTTC.

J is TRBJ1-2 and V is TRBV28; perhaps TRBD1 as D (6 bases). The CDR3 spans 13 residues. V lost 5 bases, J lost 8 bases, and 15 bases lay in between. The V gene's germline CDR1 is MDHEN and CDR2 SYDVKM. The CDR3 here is CASSVQGLHGYTF. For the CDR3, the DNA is TGTGCCAGCAGTGTACAGGGATTACACGGCTACACCTTC.

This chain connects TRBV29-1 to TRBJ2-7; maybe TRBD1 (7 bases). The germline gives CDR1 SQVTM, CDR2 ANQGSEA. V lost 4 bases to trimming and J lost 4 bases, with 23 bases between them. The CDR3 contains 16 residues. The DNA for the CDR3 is TGCAGCGTTGCTTGGGGGGAAACCAAGACAGGGTACGAGCAGTACTTC. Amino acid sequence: CSVAWGETKTGYEQYF.

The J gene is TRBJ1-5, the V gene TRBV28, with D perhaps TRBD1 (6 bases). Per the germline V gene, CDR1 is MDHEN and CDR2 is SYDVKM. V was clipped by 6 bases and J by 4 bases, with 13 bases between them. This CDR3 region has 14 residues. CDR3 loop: CASSKDRINQPQHF. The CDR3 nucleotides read TGTGCCAGCAGCAAGGACAGAATTAATCAGCCCCAGCATTTT.

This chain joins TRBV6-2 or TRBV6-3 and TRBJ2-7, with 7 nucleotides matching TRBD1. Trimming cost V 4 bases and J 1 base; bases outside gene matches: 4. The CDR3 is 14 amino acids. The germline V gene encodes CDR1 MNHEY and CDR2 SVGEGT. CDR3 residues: CASSLGQPSYEQYF. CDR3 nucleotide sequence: TGTGCCAGCAGTTTGGGACAGCCATCCTACGAGCAGTACTTC.

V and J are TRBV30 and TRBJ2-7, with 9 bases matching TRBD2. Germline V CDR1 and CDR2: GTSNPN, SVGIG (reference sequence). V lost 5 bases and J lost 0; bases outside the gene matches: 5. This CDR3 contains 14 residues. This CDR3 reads CAWVSGGDSYEQYF. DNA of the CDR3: TGTGCCTGGGTTAGCGGGGGCGACTCCTACGAGCAGTACTTC.